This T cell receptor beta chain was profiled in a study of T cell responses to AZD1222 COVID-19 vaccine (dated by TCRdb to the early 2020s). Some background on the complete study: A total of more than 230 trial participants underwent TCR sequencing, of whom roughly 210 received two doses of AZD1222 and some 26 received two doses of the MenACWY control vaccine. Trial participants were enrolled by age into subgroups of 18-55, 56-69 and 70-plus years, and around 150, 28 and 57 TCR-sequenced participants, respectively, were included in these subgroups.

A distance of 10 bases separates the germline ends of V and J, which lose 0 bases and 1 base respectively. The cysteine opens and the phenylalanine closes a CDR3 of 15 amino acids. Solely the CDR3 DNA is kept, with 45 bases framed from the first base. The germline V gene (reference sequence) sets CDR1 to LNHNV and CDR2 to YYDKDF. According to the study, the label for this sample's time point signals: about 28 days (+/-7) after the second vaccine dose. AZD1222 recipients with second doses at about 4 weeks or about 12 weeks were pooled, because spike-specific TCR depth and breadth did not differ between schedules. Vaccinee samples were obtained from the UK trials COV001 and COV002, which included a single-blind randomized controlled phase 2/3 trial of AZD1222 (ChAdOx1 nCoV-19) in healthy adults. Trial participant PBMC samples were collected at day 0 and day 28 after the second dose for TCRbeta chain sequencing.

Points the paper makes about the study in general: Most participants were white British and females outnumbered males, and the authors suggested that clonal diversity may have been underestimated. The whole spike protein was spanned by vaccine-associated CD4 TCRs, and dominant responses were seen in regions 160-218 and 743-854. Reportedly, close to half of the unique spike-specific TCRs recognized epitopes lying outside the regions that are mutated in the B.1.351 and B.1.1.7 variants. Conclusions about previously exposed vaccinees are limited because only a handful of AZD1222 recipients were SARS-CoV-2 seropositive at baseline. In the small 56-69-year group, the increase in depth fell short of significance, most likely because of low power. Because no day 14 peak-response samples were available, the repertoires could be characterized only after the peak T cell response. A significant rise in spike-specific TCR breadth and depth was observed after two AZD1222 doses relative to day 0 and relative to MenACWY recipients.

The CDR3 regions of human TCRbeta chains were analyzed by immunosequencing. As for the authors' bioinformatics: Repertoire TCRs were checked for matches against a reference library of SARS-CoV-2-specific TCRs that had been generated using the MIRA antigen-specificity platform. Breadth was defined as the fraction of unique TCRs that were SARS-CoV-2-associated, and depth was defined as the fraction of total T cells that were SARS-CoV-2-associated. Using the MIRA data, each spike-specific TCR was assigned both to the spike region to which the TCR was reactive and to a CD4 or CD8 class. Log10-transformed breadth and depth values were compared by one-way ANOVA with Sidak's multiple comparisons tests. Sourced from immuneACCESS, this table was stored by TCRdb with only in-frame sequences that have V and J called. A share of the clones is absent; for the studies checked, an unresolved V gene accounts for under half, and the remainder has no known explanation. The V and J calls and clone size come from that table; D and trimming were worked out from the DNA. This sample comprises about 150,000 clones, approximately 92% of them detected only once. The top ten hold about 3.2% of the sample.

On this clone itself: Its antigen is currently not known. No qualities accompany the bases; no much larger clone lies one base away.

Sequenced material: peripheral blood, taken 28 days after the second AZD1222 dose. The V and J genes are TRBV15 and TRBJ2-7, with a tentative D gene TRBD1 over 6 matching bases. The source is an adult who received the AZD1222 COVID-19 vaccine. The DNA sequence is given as TGTGCCACCAGCAGAGAGGGCGGACAGTCCTACGAGCAGTACTTC. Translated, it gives CATSREGGQSYEQYF.